The 26 T cell receptor beta chains below all came from one sample that was sequenced in a study of blood T cell repertoires in COVID-19. The assay was immunoSEQ multiplex PCR, and TCRdb's table has in-frame clones only and misses some. The data hold about 71,000 clones, with 75% to 95% observed a single time. The source material was peripheral blood. The receptors stem from a woman aged 80 or over with acute or convalescent COVID-19.

The chain joins TRBV29-1 to TRBJ2-5; D might be TRBD1 (6 bases). The length of the CDR3 is 12 residues. Trimming shortened V by 5 bases and J by 5 bases, and 12 bases separated the two germline ends. CDR1 and CDR2 from the germline V gene are SQVTM and ANQGSEA. This CDR3 reads CSVTRGGETQYF. In DNA form, the CDR3 reads TGCAGCGTTACCAGGGGTGGGGAGACCCAGTACTTC.

This chain uses TRBV7-2 with TRBJ2-3; perhaps TRBD1 as D (6 bases). V lost 2 bases and J lost 1, with 10 bases in between. The CDR3 runs 15 residues. CDR1 and CDR2 from the germline V gene are SGHTA and FQGNSA. The CDR3 sequence: CASSLIPGGTDTQYF. The CDR3 DNA follows: TGTGCCAGCAGCTTAATCCCAGGGGGCACAGATACGCAGTATTTT.

The chain uses TRBV4-2 and TRBJ2-1; 9 positions agree with TRBD2. Germline V gene lookup returns CDR1 LGHNA and CDR2 YNFKEQ. J gave up 1 base and V 0 bases, and 4 bases lay outside the gene matches. This CDR3 has 17 amino acids. The chain's CDR3 is CASSQDLAGPSYNEQFF. The DNA of the CDR3 is TGTGCCAGCAGCCAAGATCTAGCGGGGCCTTCCTACAATGAGCAGTTCTTC.

V and J are TRBV7-9 and TRBJ1-1; the D is unclear. CDR3 size: 13 residues. Trimming stripped 1 base from V and 1 base from J, with 4 bases between. The germline V gene encodes CDR1 SEHNR and CDR2 FQNEAQ (reference sequence). CDR3 DNA: TGTGCCAGCAGCTTAGGACAGAACACTGAAGCTTTCTTT. Protein product: CASSLGQNTEAFF.

The CDR3 region has the DNA TGCACCAGCAGCCAAGATCTAAGGACAGGGCGTGGGCGCGGGAATGCCTTTGAGCAGTTCTTC. It encodes CTSSQDLRTGRGRGNAFEQFF. The V gene is TRBV1, the J gene TRBJ2-1; the table calls TRBD1, which could not be checked here. TRBV1 is labeled a pseudogene. The CDR3 consists of 21 residues.

This clone was detected once. Here the CDR3 DNA reads TGTGCCAGCACAAGGGGGCAGTATAATGAAAAACTGTTTTTT. It encodes CASTRGQYNEKLFF. The J gene is TRBJ1-4, the V gene TRBV6-8; 7 bases are shared with TRBD1. J lost 4 bases, V lost 7 bases, and 6 bases had no gene match. CDR3 length: 14 residues. Germline lookup yields CDR1 MNHGY and CDR2 SAAAGT.

This clone has just one count. The chain recombines TRBV3-1 (or the pseudogene TRBV3-2) with TRBJ1-1, with D perhaps matching TRBD1 (5 bases). The CDR3 consists of 16 residues. Trimming stripped 1 base from V and 3 bases from J, with 15 bases between. Germline assignment: CDR1 LGHDT and CDR2 YNNKEL (reference sequence). CDR3 coding DNA: TGTGCCAGCAGCCAAGGGTACAGGCAGCAGGACACTGAAGCTTTCTTT. Its translation is CASSQGYRQQDTEAFF.

The chain has TRBV5-6 and TRBJ1-2, with no clear D. The CDR3 runs to 14 residues. CDR1 SGHDT and CDR2 YYEEEE come from the germline V gene. The V gene lost 2 bases and the J gene lost 4 bases, with 12 bases spanning the gap. For the CDR3, the DNA is TGTGCCAGCAGCTTTAGCTCAGAGGTCTATGGCTACACCTTC. This encodes CASSFSSEVYGYTF. The variable domain in full, completed from reference TRBV5-6 and TRBJ1-2, reads DAGVTQSPTHLIKTRGQQVTLRCSPKSGHDTVSWYQQALGQGPQFIFQYYEEEERQRGNFPDRFSGHQFPNYSSELNVNALLLGDSALYLCASSFSSEVYGYTFGSGTRLTVV.

The chain employs TRBV5-1 and TRBJ1-2; a weak D match, TRBD1 (5 bases). Trimming left V 0 bases short and J 3 bases short, with 24 bases between. The germline gives CDR1 SGHRS, CDR2 YFSETQ. This CDR3 comprises 19 residues. CDR3 protein: CASSLALDFWEGSYYGYTF. CDR3 sequence (DNA): TGCGCCAGCAGCTTGGCCTTAGATTTCTGGGAGGGGTCCTACTATGGCTACACCTTC. Supplemented by reference TRBV5-1 and TRBJ1-2, the full variable domain reads KAGVTQTPRYLIKTRGQQVTLSCSPISGHRSVSWYQQTPGQGLQFLFEYFSETQRNKGNFPGRFSGRQFSNSRSEMNVSTLELGDSALYLCASSLALDFWEGSYYGYTFGSGTRLTVV.

This clone was seen more than once but under ten times. V is TRBV7-8 and J is TRBJ2-1; D perhaps matches TRBD1 (5 bases). Deletions cut 2 bases from V and 0 bases from J, with 8 bases between. CDR1 and CDR2 from the germline V gene are SGHVS and FQNEAQ. The length of the CDR3 is 15 residues. The CDR3 is CASSLIDSSYNEQFF. For the CDR3, the DNA is TGTGCCAGCAGCTTAATCGACAGCTCCTACAATGAGCAGTTCTTC. Full variable domain (missing parts from reference TRBV7-8 and TRBJ2-1): GAGVSQSPRYKVAKRGQDVALRCDPISGHVSLFWYQQALGQGPEFLTYFQNEAQLDKSGLPSDRFFAERPEGSVSTLKIQRTQQEDSAVYLCASSLIDSSYNEQFFGPGTRLTVL.

The V gene is TRBV18, the J gene TRBJ2-5; 16 bases align to TRBD2. This CDR3 contains 19 residues. In germline, CDR1 is KGHSH, CDR2 LQKENI. J lost 5 bases, V lost 0 bases, and 9 bases had no gene match. The CDR3 loop reads CASSPPEGTSGRARETQYF. The CDR3 DNA follows: TGTGCCAGCTCACCACCGGAGGGGACTAGCGGGAGGGCCCGGGAGACCCAGTACTTC.

The rearrangement links TRBV2 to TRBJ2-3, with a tentative D call TRBD2 (7 bases). Between the trimmed V and J ends, which lost 6 bases and 5 bases, there was a span of 15 bases. CDR1 is SNHLY and CDR2 is FYNNEI in the germline V gene. The CDR3 covers 14 residues. In DNA, the CDR3 is TGTGCCAGCAGATATCTGAGGGGGGGAGATACGCAGTATTTT. Translation gives CASRYLRGGDTQYF. The full variable domain, with the rest looked up from reference TRBV2 and TRBJ2-3, is EPEVTQTPSHQVTQMGQEVILRCVPISNHLYFYWYRQILGQKVEFLVSFYNNEISEKSEIFDDQFSVERPDGSNFTLKIRSTKLEDSAMYFCASRYLRGGDTQYFGPGTRLTVL.

This clone was found a few times. The chain has TRBV13 and TRBJ2-1, with 7 bases aligning to TRBD2. In germline, CDR1 is PRHDT, CDR2 FYEKMQ (reference sequence). V lost 5 bases, J lost 4 bases, and 8 bases stayed unmatched. CDR3 length: 15 residues. CDR3 DNA: TGTGCCAGCAGCCCCCGGACTAGGCGTTACAATGAGCAGTTCTTC. Translating gives CASSPRTRRYNEQFF.

The chain combines TRBV7-3 with TRBJ1-1, with a tentative D call TRBD1 (5 bases). CDR1 and CDR2 (germline): SGHTA, FQGTGA. The V end lost 1 base, the J end lost 5 bases, and 17 bases lay between the germline ends. This CDR3 has 16 amino acids. DNA for the CDR3: TGTGCCAGCAGCTTAAAGGGGATGCGCGTGGGGACTGAAGCTTTCTTT. As protein: CASSLKGMRVGTEAFF.

J is TRBJ1-1 and V is TRBV19, with TRBD1 matching over 7 bases. The V and J ends lost 7 bases and 5 bases, in that order; junction bases with no gene match: 4. CDR1 and CDR2 from the germline V gene are LNHDA and SQIVND (reference sequence). This CDR3 comprises 12 residues. The CDR3 spells CASKGARTEAFF. CDR3 nucleotide sequence: TGTGCCAGTAAGGGGGCTCGGACTGAAGCTTTCTTT.

This chain links TRBV2 with TRBJ1-2, with D hard to call. Germline V lookup: CDR1 SNHLY, CDR2 FYNNEI. The V gene lost 2 bases and the J gene lost 7 bases, with 20 bases spanning the gap. The CDR3 runs 16 residues. CDR3 in amino acids: CASSEIEVTQSGGYTF. CDR3 DNA sequence: TGTGCCAGCAGTGAAATCGAAGTAACCCAAAGCGGTGGCTACACCTTC.

The chain links TRBV2 to TRBJ1-3; D may be TRBD1 (6 bases). CDR1 SNHLY and CDR2 FYNNEI come from the germline V gene. Deletions cut 3 bases from V and 0 bases from J, with 12 bases between. The CDR3 spans 16 residues. The CDR3 DNA sequence: TGTGCCAGCAGTGATGACAGGATACCCTCTGGAAACACCATATATTTT. Residues: CASSDDRIPSGNTIYF. The full variable domain, rest sourced from reference TRBV2 and TRBJ1-3, is EPEVTQTPSHQVTQMGQEVILRCVPISNHLYFYWYRQILGQKVEFLVSFYNNEISEKSEIFDDQFSVERPDGSNFTLKIRSTKLEDSAMYFCASSDDRIPSGNTIYFGEGSWLTVV.

J is TRBJ1-1 and V is TRBV5-1; a weak D match, TRBD1 (6 bases). V shed 4 bases and J shed 3 bases, with 13 bases lying between them. Germline V CDR1 and CDR2: SGHRS, YFSETQ. This CDR3 has 14 residues. The CDR3 spells CASSVDRLDTEAFF. The DNA for the CDR3 is TGCGCCAGCAGCGTGGACAGATTGGACACTGAAGCTTTCTTT.

V usage is TRBV11-3 and J usage is TRBJ1-3; 8 nucleotides align to TRBD1. Unmatched junction bases numbered 6, after V lost 5 bases and J lost 6 bases. This CDR3 spans 14 amino acids. Germline CDR1 and CDR2: SGHNT and YENEEA. The CDR3 sequence is CASSPGQGTNTIYF. Here the CDR3 DNA reads TGTGCCAGCAGCCCAGGACAGGGAACAAACACCATATATTTT. The variable domain in full, completed from reference TRBV11-3 and TRBJ1-3, reads EAGVVQSPRYKIIEKKQPVAFWCNPISGHNTLYWYLQNLGQGPELLIRYENEEAVDDSQLPKDRFSAERLKGVDSTLKIQPAELGDSAVYLCASSPGQGTNTIYFGEGSWLTVV.

The V call is TRBV5-1, the J call TRBJ1-1, with D tentatively TRBD1 (5 bases). V lost 0 bases, J lost 0 bases, and 9 bases lay in between. This CDR3 spans 15 amino acids. Germline assignment: CDR1 SGHRS and CDR2 YFSETQ. CDR3 in amino acids: CASSLDRTMNTEAFF. The CDR3 coding sequence is TGCGCCAGCAGCTTGGACAGGACGATGAACACTGAAGCTTTCTTT.

This rearrangement joins TRBV9 to TRBJ2-3; no clear D gene. Per germline, CDR1 SGDLS and CDR2 YYNGEE. The CDR3 consists of 15 residues. V was pared by 3 bases and J by 0 bases, with 11 bases between. CDR3 protein: CASSAQSTSTDTQYF. As DNA, the CDR3 is TGTGCCAGCAGCGCACAGAGTACTAGCACAGATACGCAGTATTTT.

The chain joins TRBV6-5 to TRBJ1-3, with a tentative D call TRBD1 (5 bases). In germline, CDR1 is MNHEY, CDR2 SVGAGI. This CDR3 contains 14 residues. Trimming pared 4 bases from V and 15 bases from J, leaving 22 bases between. In DNA, the CDR3 is TGTGCCAGCAGTTCCTCGACAGCCTCCGCAGCCCGATATTTT. Translation gives CASSSSTASAARYF.

V and J are TRBV7-2 and TRBJ2-3, with 14 nucleotides matching TRBD2. V shed 1 base, J shed 6 bases, and the junction held 6 bases outside the gene matches. The CDR3 covers 17 residues. Germline V CDR1 and CDR2: SGHTA, FQGNSA. In nucleotides, the CDR3 is TGTGCCAGCAGCTTAGAGGGACTAGCGGGGGTGGGCGATACGCAGTATTTT. Protein sequence: CASSLEGLAGVGDTQYF.

This sequence joins TRBV18 and TRBJ2-5; TRBD1 aligns across 11 bases. The CDR3 length is 16 residues. CDR1 and CDR2 (germline): KGHSH, LQKENI. Unmatched junction bases numbered 9, after V lost 4 bases and J lost 5 bases. CDR3 DNA: TGTGCCAGCTCACTCAACGGACAGGGGGCAACGGAGACCCAGTACTTC. Encoded protein: CASSLNGQGATETQYF.

V is TRBV3-1 (or the pseudogene TRBV3-2) and J is TRBJ1-1, with TRBD1 as a possible D gene (5 bases). The V end lost 3 bases, the J end lost 5 bases, and 13 bases lay between the germline ends. In germline, CDR1 is LGHDT, CDR2 YNNKEL (reference sequence). The CDR3 is 14 amino acids. The CDR3 loop reads CASSHWRGRTEAFF. The DNA for the CDR3 is TGTGCCAGCAGCCATTGGAGGGGAAGGACTGAAGCTTTCTTT.

This clone occurred once. The gene calls are TRBV7-6 and TRBJ2-3; D is unclear. V was clipped by 2 bases and J by 0 bases, with 6 bases between them. The CDR3 consists of 14 residues. Germline V gene data show CDR1 as SGHVS and CDR2 as FNYEAQ. The CDR3 DNA reads TGTGCCAGCAGCTTATTCAGTAGCACAGATACGCAGTATTTT. This gives the protein CASSLFSSTDTQYF.